This T cell receptor (beta chain) derives from a study of early T cells in non-severe SARS-CoV-2 infection (dated by TCRdb to 2020 to 2023). At the level of the whole study: Because TCR sequencing relied on bulk RNA taken from unsorted whole blood, pairing of alpha and beta chains was not possible. What the work shows at the level of the full study, not this receptor alone: VDJdb matching was skewed toward anti-spike CD8 responses and likely underestimated virus-specific expansions by missing private and CD4 specificities.

This was a case-control study nested in a cohort of healthcare workers in London, UK, who had nasopharyngeal swab PCR tests and blood samples taken every week. Healthcare workers were recruited between 23 and 31 March 2020, during the week of the UK lockdown, and were followed weekly for up to roughly 15 weeks. The germline V gene (reference sequence) gives CDR1 as SEHNR and CDR2 as FQNEAQ. V is pruned by 2 bases and J by 4 bases, leaving 11 bases of the junction without a gene match. The CDR3 goes from the cysteine to the phenylalanine over 17 residues. The CDR3 DNA has 51 bases and is translated from base 1. This clonotype was counted at least ten times. The antigen it recognizes is unknown. Nothing much larger sits one base from this clone, and base qualities are not available. Receptor libraries were prepared by 5' RACE. Reads for this sample came from a NextSeq 500. The TCR library protocol attached unique molecular identifiers to individual cDNA molecules to correct for sequencing error and PCR bias. Sequencing covered both TCR alpha and beta chains, and within each sample the abundances of alpha and beta sequences were tightly co-correlated. Regarding the original processing steps: Decombinator V4 was used to annotate the V gene, J gene and CDR3 of the TCR sequences. Expanded TCRs were defined as changing significantly between any two time points under a Poisson model with p below 0.0001. Abundances of TCRs were expressed as counts per million after normalisation to the total number of TCRs sequenced in each sample. TRAV1-2 paired with TRAJ12, TRAJ20 or TRAJ33 defined MAIT TCRs, while TRAV10 paired with TRAJ18 defined iNKT TCRs. A search of VDJdb, accessed on 1 November 2021, was run for TCRs annotated to CMV, EBV and SARS-CoV-2, with TCRs annotated for multiple antigens excluded. Through fastp at Q25 and MiXCR, TCRdb rebuilt clones from the public reads, retaining in-frame beta chains. Each CDR3 protein appears once, grouped with its most common genes and DNA. The V and J calls reflect TCRdb's pipeline rather than the authors' work. The sample contains roughly 60,000 distinct CDR3 sequences, 6.5% to 7.5% of them found a single time. In total, the top ten clones hold 4.5% to 6% of the sample.

This clonotype was obtained from an adult who was a healthcare worker with PCR-confirmed SARS-CoV-2 infection or an uninfected control (not recorded which). Source: whole blood, taken at baseline. The receptor chain draws on TRBV7-9 and TRBJ1-5; TRBD1 matches 7 bases in the middle. The DNA sequence is as follows: TGTGCCAGCAGCTTATCGAGGGGGCGCGGATTGAATCAGCCCCAGCATTTT. Its product reads: CASSLSRGRGLNQPQHF.